Below, 16 T cell receptor beta chains from the same sample are listed, as sequenced in a study of CD8 T cells in ankylosing spondylitis. Study conclusions and caveats: What appeared characteristic of ankylosing spondylitis blood was a TCR beta motif of eight highly homologous variants.

These TCRs are of unknown antigen specificity. TCRdb reanalysed the 5' RACE reads using MiXCR and keeps one entry per CDR3 protein. The sample lists roughly 700,000 distinct CDR3 sequences, over 15% seen once, with under 20% in the top ten. The source material was blood, either unsorted or a sorted T cell fraction (not recorded which). All receptors derive from a male donor with ankylosing spondylitis.

This clonotype has more than one count but fewer than ten. V and J are TRBV12-3 or TRBV12-4 and TRBJ1-3, with a possible D match to TRBD1 (6 bases). Trimming took 4 bases from V and 0 from J, leaving 13 bases between them. The CDR3 is made up of 16 amino acids. The CDR3 reads CASSSWVQGSGNTIYF. The CDR3 bases are TGTGCCAGCAGTTCTTGGGTACAGGGCTCTGGAAACACCATATATTTT.

This clonotype was counted once. The chain links TRBV6-2 or TRBV6-3 to TRBJ2-3; weak D call: TRBD2 (6 bases). V lost 1 base, J lost 2 bases, and 13 bases lay in between. Germline V lookup: CDR1 MNHEY, CDR2 SVGEGT. CDR3 length: 16 residues. The CDR3 protein is CASSYFGGPITDTQYF. CDR3 DNA sequence: TGTGCCAGCAGTTACTTCGGGGGTCCTATCACAGATACGCAGTATTTT.

This clonotype turned up a few times. The chain has TRBV5-5 and TRBJ2-2; D might be TRBD2 (5 bases). Trimming left V 0 bases short and J 5 bases short, with 17 bases between. Germline V gives CDR1 SGHKS, CDR2 YYEKEE (reference sequence). This CDR3 is built from 17 residues. CDR3 nucleotides: TGTGCCAGCAGCTTGGTTAGGGAGACCCCGTGGACCGGGGAGCTGTTTTTT. Translated: CASSLVRETPWTGELFF.

The chain joins TRBV10-3 to TRBJ1-3; tentatively, D is TRBD1 (5 bases). With 6 bases removed from V and 3 bases from J, the gap between germline ends came to 9 bases. CDR1 and CDR2 (germline): ENHRY, SYGVKD. The CDR3 length is 13 residues. The chain's CDR3 is CAISRDFGNTIYF. As DNA, the CDR3 is TGTGCCATCAGCCGGGACTTTGGAAACACCATATATTTT.

The chain couples TRBV29-1 to TRBJ1-1, with D possibly TRBD1 on 5 matching bases. Germline V CDR1 and CDR2: SQVTM, ANQGSEA. The V end was cut by 6 bases, the J end by 8 bases, with 13 bases between. The CDR3 extends over 11 amino acids. CDR3 sequence reads: CSVAGSREAFF. In DNA form, the CDR3 reads TGCAGCGTCGCAGGGTCTAGAGAAGCTTTCTTT.

The genes are TRBV11-2 and TRBJ1-1; D perhaps matches TRBD1 (6 bases). The V gene lost 5 bases and the J gene lost 0 bases, with 19 bases spanning the gap. Germline V gene lookup returns CDR1 SGHAT and CDR2 FQNNGV. The CDR3 consists of 17 residues. Here the CDR3 DNA reads TGTGCCAGCAGCCCAATCAGGCAGGGGATATTGAACACTGAAGCTTTCTTT. Translated: CASSPIRQGILNTEAFF.

The rearrangement uses TRBV6-5 and TRBJ1-1; tentative D call: TRBD1 (5 bases). V was cut by 2 bases and J by 11 bases, with 15 bases left in between. CDR1 and CDR2 from the germline V gene are MNHEY and SVGAGI. The CDR3 runs to 13 residues. In DNA, the CDR3 is TGTGCCAGCAGTTACATCGGGGCCGGACGCGCTTTCTTT. This encodes CASSYIGAGRAFF.

This rearrangement joins TRBV7-9 to TRBJ1-2, with 8 bases matching TRBD1. This CDR3 spans 16 amino acids. The junction had 8 bases not matched to a gene; V was cut back by 1 base and J by 4 bases. Germline lookup yields CDR1 SEHNR and CDR2 FQNEAQ (reference sequence). The CDR3 loop is CASSLGDRGVVYGYTF. For the CDR3, the DNA is TGTGCCAGCAGCTTAGGAGACAGGGGAGTAGTCTATGGCTACACCTTC.

This clonotype appeared many times. This chain connects TRBV20-1 to TRBJ2-5; TRBD2 matches 7 bases. Germline CDR1 DFQATT, CDR2 SNEGSKA (reference sequence). The CDR3 totals 15 residues. The ends lost 3 bases at V and 2 bases at J; junction bases unmatched: 9. This CDR3 reads CSASWASGVQETQYF. DNA for the CDR3: TGCAGTGCTAGTTGGGCTAGCGGAGTACAAGAGACCCAGTACTTC.

This chain connects TRBV15 to TRBJ1-5, with D hard to call. Looked up from germline, CDR1 is LNHNV and CDR2 is YYDKDF (reference sequence). Trimming removed 4 bases from V and 7 bases from J, with 8 bases in between. The CDR3 runs to 12 residues. The CDR3 nucleotides are TGTGCCACCAGCACGGCGATCCAGCCCCAGCATTTT. Protein: CATSTAIQPQHF.

The table lists this clonotype with many counts. The CDR3 protein is CASSESGGYNQPQHF. CDR3 DNA sequence: TGTGCCAGCAGTGAATCAGGGGGTTACAATCAGCCCCAGCATTTT. The chain employs TRBV25-1 and TRBJ1-5; TRBD1 matches at 7 bases. This CDR3 region has 15 residues. Germline V gives CDR1 MGHDK, CDR2 SYGVNS. V gave up 1 base and J gave up 3 bases; unmatched junction bases: 3.

This clonotype was found a few times. This sequence joins TRBV6-5 and TRBJ1-2; D possibly corresponds to TRBD1 (5 bases). In germline, CDR1 is MNHEY, CDR2 SVGAGI. Trimming removed 2 bases from V and 1 base from J, with 8 bases in between. The CDR3 covers 14 residues. The CDR3 nucleotides read TGTGCCAGCAGTTACCTTGGGGGTAACTATGGCTACACCTTC. Amino acid sequence: CASSYLGGNYGYTF.

This clonotype occurred a few times. The chain links TRBV20-1 to TRBJ1-1, with D uncertain. V lost 6 bases to trimming and J lost 3 bases, with 14 bases between them. Germline values: CDR1 DFQATT, CDR2 SNEGSKA (reference sequence). The CDR3 contains 13 residues. The CDR3 coding sequence is TGCAGTGCCGAGTCCCCGCTGGACACTGAAGCTTTCTTT. Translated: CSAESPLDTEAFF.

In this sample, this clonotype turned up a few times. The chain links TRBV20-1 to TRBJ2-3, with 7 bases matching TRBD2. With V trimmed by 1 base and J by 2 bases, 6 bases remained unmatched. The CDR3 has 15 amino acids. CDR1 and CDR2 from the germline V gene are DFQATT and SNEGSKA (reference sequence). DNA for the CDR3: TGCAGTGCTAGAGGTGCTAGCGGAAACACAGATACGCAGTATTTT. Protein product: CSARGASGNTDTQYF.

This chain connects TRBV12-3 or TRBV12-4 to TRBJ2-3, with D unclear. The germline V and J ends were trimmed by 6 bases and 4 bases, with 8 bases remaining between them. The CDR3 spans 12 residues. The CDR3 coding sequence is TGTGCCAGCAGCCCGGATGCAGATACGCAGTATTTT. It yields the protein CASSPDADTQYF.

This clonotype showed up just a few times. V is TRBV6-2 or TRBV6-3 and J is TRBJ2-1; tentatively, D is TRBD1 (5 bases). Between the trimmed V and J ends, which lost 7 bases and 4 bases, there was a span of 11 bases. The CDR3 extends over 13 amino acids. Germline CDR1 is MNHEY and CDR2 is SVGEGT. CDR3: CASNRNRYNEQFF. In nucleotides, the CDR3 is TGTGCCAGCAATCGGAACAGGTACAATGAGCAGTTCTTC.